This paragraph covers one TCR beta chain sequence. Its target is unknown. Germline values: CDR1 LNHDA, CDR2 SQIVND (reference sequence). This CDR3 region has 15 residues. The V end lost 1 base, the J end lost 5 bases, and 9 bases lay between the germline ends. In replicate PCRs of sorted subsets, 150 to 200 ng DNA, roughly 27,000 T cell genomes, was used. Some clones are missing from TCRdb's copy, which holds only in-frame ones; the method was immunoSEQ multiplex PCR. This sample has just over 2,000,000 clones, with over 85% found just once. This record belongs to a study of shared clonotypes between healthy human individuals. Broader study findings: Even with large depth, rarefaction showed that sorted-subset sequencing was incomplete.

The source is a man aged 18 to 35 in good health. The chain uses TRBV19 and TRBJ1-6; TRBD1 might be the D (6 bases). Sequencing was done on a sample of naive CD4+ T cells sorted from blood. The subset was: CD45RA+ positively selected. The CDR3 protein is CASSIGTGNNSPLHF. DNA of the CDR3: TGTGCCAGTAGTATAGGTACAGGGAATAATTCACCCCTCCACTTT.